What follows describes a single TCR beta chain. This clone turned up a few times. The antigen this receptor binds is unknown. The sample holds no much larger clone one base away, and base qualities are not on file. The entire amount of isolated RNA was reverse transcribed using the High Capacity cDNA Reverse Transcription Kit, so the sequenced TCRB transcripts were expressed ones. Deep immunoSEQ sequencing was applied to naive, central memory and regulatory T cell samples, giving an average of roughly 3.5 million total reads per sample. Sorted cells were lysed in RLT buffer, and RNA was extracted using DNase-treated RNeasy Micro or Mini kits according to cell number. To prevent cross-contamination, every cell subset was processed on its own, while patient and healthy donor samples were processed together. TCRB sequences were amplified from cDNA with the immunoSEQ multiplex PCR, producing 87-bp fragments spanning the CDR3 region. Amplicons were sequenced on the Illumina HiSeq platform. In the source study's methods: PCR bias was computationally corrected using synthetic template baselines, reads within Hamming distance 2 were collapsed, and singletons that could not be merged were discarded. Reads were aligned against IMGT so that V, D and J genes, CDR3 length and insertions or deletions at six rearrangement sites could be assigned. Clonotype counts were normalized to sorted cell number within each subset before computing true diversity and Gini coefficients with the tcR R package. The overlap coefficient, calculated on TCRB nucleotide sequences, was used to measure repertoire sharing. Out-of-frame TCRB sequences from naive cells were analyzed as a proxy for the pre-selection repertoire. As stored in TCRdb, this immuneACCESS dataset retains in-frame rearrangements with V and J assigned. A fraction of the clones does not appear; measured against another copy, unresolved V genes explain less than half of the discrepancy, and the remainder lacks a known reason. For V, J and clone size, that table is used; D and trimming come from the DNA. The table for this sample lists over 700,000 clones; 17% of them were counted only once. The top ten constitute about 0.025% of the sample.

The germline V gene gives CDR1 as MDHEN and CDR2 as SYDVKM. V is cut back by 3 bases and J by 5 bases, with 5 bases in the junction unmatched. The CDR3 contains 15 residues, cysteine and phenylalanine counted. The DNA shown is the 45-base CDR3, in frame from base 1. This specimen belongs to a study of beta chain features in type 1 diabetes (dated by TCRdb to 2016 to 2019). With regard to the full study: Mean age, gender distribution, total cell number and subset yield were not different between patients and healthy donors. The study compared the TCRB repertoires of sorted circulating CD4+ T cell subsets in recently diagnosed type 1 diabetes patients with those in matched healthy donors. Regulatory and stem cell-like memory subsets were obtained from only 8 patients and about 8 healthy donors, while naive and central memory subsets were obtained from all 30 or so donors. Across all samples, about 110 million sorted cells were examined, and cell number per subset correlated strongly with RNA yield.

What the work shows at the level of the full study, not this receptor alone: Sequencing cDNA rather than genomic DNA could over-represent highly expressing activated cells, although activation and CD3 levels did not differ between groups. The naive, central memory and regulatory TCRB repertoires appeared to resemble one another more closely among patients than among healthy donors. Only small numbers of individuals were included in the HLA sub-analyses, which left unresolved whether HLA type had any influence on TCRB rearrangement. In all four CD4+ subsets, TCRB CDR3 length was moderately but significantly shorter in type 1 diabetes patients. At VDJ recombination sites, patients with type 1 diabetes made fewer insertions and deleted more nucleotides, a pattern implying thymic rearrangement abnormalities. PCR might favor shorter templates, but patient and control samples were amplified and corrected together, so any skew would affect both groups equally.

Each donor gave one peripheral blood draw, approximately 120 mL on average, collected into heparinised tubes. A BD FACSAria II was used to sort naive, central memory, regulatory and stem cell-like memory CD4+ T cells with a panel that included CD45RO, CCR7, CD25, CD127, CD95 and CD27. A purity above 95% was achieved for all sorted populations. PBMCs were separated immediately by Lymphoprep density gradient centrifugation and were stained directly, without being cultured. So that batch effects would be minimized, each experiment stained and sorted samples in pairs, pairing one healthy donor with one patient.

This TCR came from a young woman in good health. Material: naive CD4+ T cells from blood. Per the publication, the cell subset or site label means: true naive CD4+ T cells. The chain is made from TRBV28 and TRBJ2-5; the junction holds 11 bases that match TRBD2. DNA sequence: TGTGCCAGCAGTTTCTTAGCGGGAGGGGCGGAGACCCAGTACTTC. It translates to CASSFLAGGAETQYF.